Presented here are 12 T cell receptor beta chains from one specimen sequenced in a study of blood T cells in healthy people across ages. Combining a sample-barcoded 5' primer with a J-beta primer mix, a second PCR ran for 7 to 11 cycles. TCRdb re-called the 5' RACE reads through MiXCR, storing one row per CDR3 protein. This table holds roughly 2 million distinct CDR3 sequences, about 50% found once. The sequenced sample consisted of blood. These receptor sequences come from a woman aged 35 to 49 in good health.

V usage is TRBV18 and J usage is TRBJ2-1; D gene unclear. V lost 3 bases and J 10 bases, leaving 13 bases between the germline ends. Looked up from germline, CDR1 is KGHSH and CDR2 is LQKENI. The CDR3 is 13 residues long. CDR3 DNA: TGTGCCAGCTCACCTCCCCAGATAGAAGAGCAGTTCTTC. Its translation is CASSPPQIEEQFF.

The V gene is TRBV20-1, the J gene TRBJ2-3, with 12 positions matching TRBD2. J was trimmed by 2 bases and V by 6 bases; bases with no gene match: 12. CDR3 length: 17 amino acids. Germline assignment: CDR1 DFQATT and CDR2 SNEGSKA (reference sequence). DNA for the CDR3: TGCAGTGCCACCAGACTAGCGGGGGCCCCACCCACAGATACGCAGTATTTT. This encodes CSATRLAGAPPTDTQYF.

The chain has TRBV7-9 and TRBJ2-5, with a tentative D call TRBD1 (5 bases). This CDR3 has 14 residues. Germline V lookup: CDR1 SEHNR, CDR2 FQNEAQ (reference sequence). V was shortened by 3 bases and J by 5 bases, with 13 bases between the two germline ends. The CDR3: CASSFSRQSETQYF. DNA for the CDR3: TGTGCCAGCAGCTTTAGTCGACAGTCTGAGACCCAGTACTTC.

In this sample, this clonotype turned up once. This chain links TRBV12-3 or TRBV12-4 with TRBJ2-1, with D possibly TRBD1 on 6 matching bases. The better agreement between TRBJ2-7 and the DNA end casts doubt on the J call. CDR3 length equals 14 residues. CDR3 DNA: TGTGCCAGCAGCGAAGGGGGTGCCTACAATGAGCAGTACTTC. The encoded protein is CASSEGGAYNEQYF.

A single count supports this clonotype. Since a much larger clone is just one base distant, this may be a read error. The chain recombines TRBV7-3 with TRBJ2-7, with TRBD1 identical over 10 bases. The V segment lost 1 base and the J segment 7 bases; nucleotides outside the gene matches: 10. The CDR3 length is 16 residues. Germline V gives CDR1 SGHTA, CDR2 FQGTGA. The CDR3 sequence: CASSLRGGTGVNEQYF. As DNA, the CDR3 is TGTGCCAGCAGCTTAAGAGGCGGGACAGGGGTCAATGAGCAGTACTTC. Combining the CDR3 with reference TRBV7-3 and TRBJ2-7 gives the whole variable domain GAGVSQTPSNKVTEKGKYVELRCDPISGHTALYWYRQSLGQGPEFLIYFQGTGAADDSGLPNDRFFAVRPEGSVSTLKIQRTERGDSAVYLCASSLRGGTGVNEQYFGPGTRLTVT.

This clonotype turned up a few times. This chain connects TRBV7-2 to TRBJ2-7; D may be TRBD1 (6 bases). From germline, CDR1 is SGHTA and CDR2 FQGNSA. V was trimmed by 7 bases and J by 2 bases, leaving 15 bases between them. The CDR3 runs to 14 residues. The CDR3 loop reads CASMLQGPPYEQYF. The CDR3 DNA sequence: TGTGCCAGCATGCTACAGGGACCTCCCTACGAGCAGTACTTC.

The chain links TRBV7-9 to TRBJ1-1, with 12 bases aligning to TRBD1. Germline CDR1 SEHNR, CDR2 FQNEAQ (reference sequence). This CDR3 has 16 residues. Trimming at V came to 4 bases and at J to 9 bases, leaving 12 bases not matched to a gene. The CDR3 sequence: CASSSSGTGGGRQAFF. The CDR3 DNA follows: TGTGCCAGCAGCTCTTCCGGGACAGGGGGCGGTCGGCAAGCTTTCTTT.

The rearrangement uses TRBV20-1 and TRBJ2-5; 9 bases are a match to TRBD2. J gave up 11 bases and V 6 bases, and 13 bases lay outside the gene matches. This CDR3 is built from 13 residues. Per the germline V gene, CDR1 is DFQATT and CDR2 is SNEGSKA (reference sequence). The CDR3 DNA is TGCAGTGCCCCCTCACTGACTAGCGGCAAGCAGTACTTC. Protein product: CSAPSLTSGKQYF.

This sequence joins TRBV20-1 and TRBJ2-5, with TRBD2 identical over 7 bases. CDR3 size: 13 residues. Germline lookup yields CDR1 DFQATT and CDR2 SNEGSKA (reference sequence). The ends lost 0 bases at V and 5 bases at J; junction bases unmatched: 3. CDR3 nucleotides: TGCAGTGCTAGAGATCCAGCGGGGGAGACCCAGTACTTC. As protein: CSARDPAGETQYF.

In the case of this clonotype: This sequence may be a read error, since a much larger clone differs from it by one base. This sequence joins TRBV11-1 and TRBJ2-7, with D perhaps matching TRBD2 (5 bases). The CDR3 is 12 amino acids. Germline CDR1 reads SGHAT; CDR2 reads FQDESV (reference sequence). DNA of the CDR3: TGTGCCGGCAGCTTTGGACTCTACGAGCAGTACTTC. As protein: CAGSFGLYEQYF. The full variable domain, its missing parts supplied by reference TRBV11-1 and TRBJ2-7, is EAEVAQSPRYKITEKSQAVAFWCDPISGHATLYWYRQILGQGPELLVQFQDESVVDDSQLPKDRFSAERLKGVDSTLKIQPAELGDSAMYLCAGSFGLYEQYFGPGTRLTVT.

This clonotype was seen a single time. The chain recombines TRBV6-2 or TRBV6-3 with TRBJ2-1; TRBD2 agrees at 10 bases. The germline gives CDR1 MNHEY, CDR2 SVGEGT. This CDR3 is built from 17 residues. The ends lost 4 bases at V and 4 bases at J; junction bases unmatched: 10. The DNA for the CDR3 is TGTGCCAGCAGTTCCGCATCTAGCGGGGGCAGTTACAATGAGCAGTTCTTC. Protein: CASSSASSGGSYNEQFF.

The chain employs TRBV9 and TRBJ2-1; D perhaps matches TRBD2 (5 bases). With 7 bases removed from V and 2 bases from J, the gap between germline ends came to 10 bases. The CDR3 runs to 13 residues. The germline V gene has CDR1 SGDLS and CDR2 YYNGEE. The DNA for the CDR3 is TGTGCCAGCGAACGGGATGCCTACAATGAGCAGTTCTTC. Translation gives CASERDAYNEQFF.